Given below is one T cell receptor (beta chain) in context. Antigen unknown. During its preparation, the TCRbeta library received unique molecular identifiers. One entry per CDR3 protein, called by TCRdb with MiXCR from the PCR reads. The table shows approximately 500,000 distinct CDR3 sequences, with about 10% occurring only once. Germline CDR1 is DFQATT and CDR2 is SNEGSKA (reference sequence). CDR3 length: 17 residues. V shed 5 bases and J shed 2 bases, with 23 bases lying between them. This record comes from a study of T-cell reconstitution after alpha-beta-depleted transplantation in children. Study-level results: By one year post-transplant, T-cell counts and diversity largely arose from T cells that were newly produced. Surviving recipient T cells and thymic progenitors accounted for the high day-60 TCRbeta diversity observed in some patients. Approximately two months post-transplant, alpha-beta T cells reportedly originated from several hundred expanded graft clones.

This clonotype was obtained from a child aged 2 to 10 with inherited bone marrow failure, due to receive a stem cell transplant. The chain uses TRBV20-1 and TRBJ2-3, with D possibly matching TRBD2 (6 bases). The sample in question was PBMCs, obtained before TCRalphabeta/CD19-depleted stem cell transplant. CDR3 sequence (DNA): TGCAGTGCTCGAAGGGACTCATGGGAGGTTGACACAGATACGCAGTATTTT. This encodes CSARRDSWEVDTDTQYF.